Below are 10 T cell receptor beta chains sequenced from a single sample in a study of T cells in Graves' hyperthyroidism and ophthalmopathy. Researchers took RNA transcripts and amplified the TCR beta CDR3 regions from them. Carried out on the TCR CDR3, a first-round RT-PCR used the HTBI primer set. A single record per CDR3 protein comes from TCRdb applying MiXCR to the multiplex PCR reads. The repertoire holds hundreds of thousands of distinct CDR3 sequences, with 16% as singletons. The sequenced sample was blood. The receptor source for this set is a woman aged 40 to 49 with Graves' ophthalmopathy.

There are a few counts of this clonotype. The rearrangement joins TRBV20-1 to TRBJ1-1; D is unclear. CDR3 length: 11 amino acids. The germline CDR1 and CDR2 sequences are DFQATT and SNEGSKA (reference sequence). V was clipped by 4 bases and J by 1 base, with 4 bases between them. CDR3 nucleotide sequence: TGCAGTGCTAACCAGAACACTGAAGCTTTCTTT. It codes for CSANQNTEAFF.

This clonotype was seen a few times. The chain has TRBV7-9 and TRBJ1-2; D is uncertain. The CDR3 runs to 13 residues. Germline V gene sequence: CDR1 SEHNR, CDR2 FQNEAQ (reference sequence). V dropped 1 base and J dropped 7 bases, with 10 bases sitting between them. The CDR3 spells CASSLVGRSGYTF. The CDR3 DNA sequence: TGTGCCAGCAGCTTAGTCGGGAGATCTGGCTACACCTTC.

In this sample, this clonotype turned up a few times. One end of the junction does not line up with germline, which may come from a read error. The chain carries TRBV4-2 and TRBJ2-7; D remains unclear. The CDR3 extends over 13 amino acids. Germline CDR1 reads LGHNA; CDR2 reads YNFKEQ. CDR3: CASGQEGTYEQYF. CDR3 sequence (DNA): TGTGCCAGCGGCCAAGAAGGCACCTACGAGCAGTACTTC.

The chain couples TRBV19 to TRBJ1-1; D uncertain. Trimming shortened V by 6 bases and J by 3 bases, and 17 bases separated the two germline ends. The CDR3 has 15 amino acids. Germline CDR1 reads LNHDA; CDR2 reads SQIVND (reference sequence). CDR3 nucleotide sequence: TGTGCCAGTAGAACGTTTCTTAGACAATACACTGAAGCTTTCTTT. Amino acid sequence: CASRTFLRQYTEAFF.

The rearrangement links TRBV6-1 to TRBJ1-3, with a possible D match to TRBD1 (5 bases). Germline loops: CDR1 MNHNS, CDR2 SASEGT. This CDR3 has 14 amino acids. Trimming removed 8 bases from V and 5 bases from J, with 16 bases in between. DNA for the CDR3: TGTGCCAGCGAGTACGGCGGGGACCGAAACACCATATATTTT. Its protein is CASEYGGDRNTIYF.

With regard to this clonotype: Since a much larger clone is just one base distant, this may be a read error. V and J are TRBV2 and TRBJ2-7; 10 positions agree with TRBD2. J was trimmed by 6 bases and V by 7 bases; bases with no gene match: 12. From germline, CDR1 is SNHLY and CDR2 FYNNEI. The CDR3 is 15 amino acids. The CDR3 nucleotides are TGTGCCAGCACGAGTGCCGAGCGGGAGGGCTGCGAGCAGTACTTC. Translating gives CASTSAEREGCEQYF.

V is TRBV6-1 and J is TRBJ1-6; D may be TRBD1 (5 bases). The V and J ends lost 6 bases and 9 bases respectively, with 21 bases between them. This CDR3 spans 16 amino acids. Per the germline V gene, CDR1 is MNHNS and CDR2 is SASEGT. CDR3 residues: CASSRRTGRAASPLHF. CDR3 nucleotides: TGTGCCAGCAGCCGACGCACGGGACGGGCTGCTTCACCCCTCCACTTT.

This clonotype was detected many times. The chain carries TRBV12-3 or TRBV12-4 and TRBJ2-1; D may be TRBD1 or TRBD2 (6 bases each). The V and J ends lost 5 bases and 0 bases respectively, with 17 bases between them. The CDR3 has 17 residues. The CDR3: CASSIPVGGGSYNEQFF. The CDR3 nucleotides are TGTGCCAGCAGTATCCCGGTAGGGGGAGGCTCCTACAATGAGCAGTTCTTC.

This clonotype was seen at least ten times. The chain carries TRBV11-2 and TRBJ2-1; no clear D gene. The CDR3 sequence is 12 residues long. Germline lookup yields CDR1 SGHAT and CDR2 FQNNGV. V was pared by 5 bases and J by 8 bases, with 10 bases between. CDR3 sequence: CASSPLLYEQFF. The CDR3 nucleotides are TGTGCCAGCAGCCCCCTGTTGTATGAGCAGTTCTTC.

The chain couples TRBV6-1 to TRBJ2-5; TRBD1 aligns across 9 bases. Germline values: CDR1 MNHNS, CDR2 SASEGT. The CDR3 contains 15 residues. The V segment lost 6 bases and the J segment 1 base; nucleotides outside the gene matches: 6. CDR3 region: CASRRTGVGQETQYF. The CDR3 bases are TGTGCCAGCAGGAGGACAGGGGTGGGCCAAGAGACCCAGTACTTC.